Reported below is one T cell receptor (beta chain). It lacks a known antigen. There are no base qualities to consult, and no much larger clone falls within one base. These data come from a study of siplizumab effects on memory and regulatory T cells (dated by TCRdb to between 2018 and 2021). Concerning the study at large: The study examined how the anti-CD2 antibody siplizumab affects alloreactive T-cell subsets in allogeneic mixed lymphocyte reactions built from human PBMCs.

Results and caveats for the whole study, not just this receptor: Because sequences below about 10^-5 frequency were poorly captured, only a minor fraction of alloreactive clones could be mapped to unstimulated subsets. No functional confirmation was obtained for the suppressive function of proliferating Tregs from siplizumab cultures. Siplizumab significantly reduced the cumulative frequency of alloreactive sequences traceable to unstimulated CD4+ memory T cells. Compared with memory T cells, unstimulated naive T cells appeared more diverse, and naive cells seemed to make a substantial contribution to the alloresponse. Among mappable alloreactive CD4+ clones, an average Treg-derived fraction of around 71% was observed with siplizumab, compared with 26.9% in control reactions. Roughly 75-95% of proliferating CD4+ or CD8+ clones could not be assigned a naive or memory phenotype.

In addition, sequencing in three donor pairs included unstimulated CD8+ effector memory subsets alongside CD4+ naive, CD8+ naive, CD8+ TEMRA and CD4+ memory subsets. Sorted unstimulated T cells, along with proliferating T cells recovered from mixed lymphocyte reactions, underwent TCRbeta CDR3 sequencing. Fresh whole blood from about ten HLA-typed healthy donors served as the source for isolating PBMCs. The CDR3, from cysteine to phenylalanine, totals 15 residues. The kept DNA is CDR3 alone, 45 bases in frame from the first base. The V and J ends are trimmed by 7 bases and 0 bases, leaving 13 bases between them. As encoded in the germline V gene, CDR1 is SNHLY while CDR2 is FYNNEI. The library was obtained by the immunoSEQ multiplex PCR assay. About 10^5 TCR templates per sample were assayed on the deep sequencing platform. Genomic DNA extracted from sorted T cells was the material used for TCRbeta CDR3 sequencing. Turning to the authors' computational methods: The R programming language was used for clonal analysis of the TCRbeta CDR3 data. Alloreactive CD4+ and CD8+ clones were defined by comparing unstimulated samples with post-reaction CFSE-low samples. By matching sequences to the repertoires of sorted unstimulated Treg and non-Treg cells, each alloreactive CD4+ clone was assigned a regulatory or non-regulatory origin. As stored in TCRdb, this immuneACCESS dataset retains in-frame rearrangements with V and J assigned. A fraction of the clones does not appear; measured against another copy, unresolved V genes explain less than half of the discrepancy, and the remainder lacks a known reason. V, J and clone size derive from that table, while D and trimming were established from the DNA sequence. The sample contains about 56,000 clones, just over 95% of them found a single time. The ten top clones hold approximately 1% of the sample.

Sequenced input: naive CD8+ T cells sorted from blood. This specimen's cell subset or site label, interpreted: unstimulated naive T cells. The origin of this receptor is a human donor in good health. The rearrangement combines TRBV2 with TRBJ2-1, with the D gene not confidently named. CDR3 region: CASTQVAISYNEQFF. In nucleotides, the sequence is TGTGCCAGCACCCAAGTGGCGATCTCCTACAATGAGCAGTTCTTC.